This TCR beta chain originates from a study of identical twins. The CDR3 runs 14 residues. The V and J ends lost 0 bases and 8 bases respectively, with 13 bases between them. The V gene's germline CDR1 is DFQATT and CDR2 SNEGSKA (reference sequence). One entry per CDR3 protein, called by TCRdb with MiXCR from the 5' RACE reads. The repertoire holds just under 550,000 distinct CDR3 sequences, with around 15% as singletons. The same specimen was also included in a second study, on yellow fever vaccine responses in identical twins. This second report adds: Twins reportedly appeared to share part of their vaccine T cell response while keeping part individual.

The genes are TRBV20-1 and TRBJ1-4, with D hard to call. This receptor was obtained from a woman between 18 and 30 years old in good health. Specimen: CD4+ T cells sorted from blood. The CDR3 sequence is CSARELGPGEKLFF. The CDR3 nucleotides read TGCAGTGCTAGAGAGTTAGGGCCGGGGGAAAAACTGTTTTTT.